Here is one T cell receptor (beta chain) with its context. V dropped 0 bases and J dropped 4 bases, with 10 bases sitting between them. From germline, CDR1 is MNHEY and CDR2 SMNVEV (reference sequence). CDR3 length: 14 residues. Profiled with immunoSEQ multiplex PCR; TCRdb holds only in-frame clones, not every one. The sample consists of approximately 94,000 clones, 94% of them appearing once. The data were obtained in a study of siplizumab effects on memory and regulatory T cells. Specimen: non-Treg CD4+ T cells sorted from blood. The V call is TRBV27, the J call TRBJ2-7; D gene ambiguous. The sequence was obtained from a human donor in good health. CDR3 bases: TGTGCCAGCAGTTTATCGCCGGTAGGTTACGAGCAGTACTTC. Amino acids: CASSLSPVGYEQYF.